This T cell receptor (beta chain) was sequenced in a study of response to subunit inactivated influenza vaccine. TCRdb redid the calling of the RT-PCR reads with MiXCR, one entry per CDR3 protein. The sample contains more than 450,000 distinct CDR3 sequences, less than 10% of which appear only once. There are 13 residues in the CDR3. Trimming took 2 bases from V and 5 from J, leaving 7 bases between them. Germline assignment: CDR1 SGHTA and CDR2 FQGNSA. The chain recombines TRBV7-2 with TRBJ1-5; a possible D gene is TRBD1 (5 bases). The source of this sequence is a man in his fifties or sixties who received an inactivated influenza vaccine. Sequences were derived from PBMCs from blood, sampled around 25 months after vaccination. CDR3 DNA: TGTGCCAGCAGCTTATTCAGGGATCAGCCCCAGCATTTT. It is translated as CASSLFRDQPQHF.